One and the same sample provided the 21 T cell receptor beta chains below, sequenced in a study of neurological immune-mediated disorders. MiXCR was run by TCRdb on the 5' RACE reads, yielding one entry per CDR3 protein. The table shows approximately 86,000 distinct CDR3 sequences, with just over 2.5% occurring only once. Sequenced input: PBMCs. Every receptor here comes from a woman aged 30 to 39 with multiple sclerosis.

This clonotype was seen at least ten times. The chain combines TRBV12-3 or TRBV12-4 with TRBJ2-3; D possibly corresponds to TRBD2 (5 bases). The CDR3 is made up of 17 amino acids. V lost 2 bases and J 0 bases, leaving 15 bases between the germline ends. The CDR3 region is CASSLNSGLGSTDTQYF. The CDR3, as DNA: TGTGCCAGCAGTTTAAATTCGGGGTTGGGCAGCACAGATACGCAGTATTTT.

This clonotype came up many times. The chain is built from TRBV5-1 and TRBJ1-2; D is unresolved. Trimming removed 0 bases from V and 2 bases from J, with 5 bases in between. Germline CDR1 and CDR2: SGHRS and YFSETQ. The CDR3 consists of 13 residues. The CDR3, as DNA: TGCGCCAGCAGCTTGGATACGAACTATGGCTACACCTTC. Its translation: CASSLDTNYGYTF.

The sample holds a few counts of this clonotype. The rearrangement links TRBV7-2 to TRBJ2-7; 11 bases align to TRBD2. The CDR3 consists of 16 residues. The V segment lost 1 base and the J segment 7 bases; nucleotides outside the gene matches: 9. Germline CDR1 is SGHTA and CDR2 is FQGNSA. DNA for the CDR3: TGTGCCAGCAGCTTAGTTGCTAGCGGGAGGTCTTGGGAGCAGTACTTC. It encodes CASSLVASGRSWEQYF.

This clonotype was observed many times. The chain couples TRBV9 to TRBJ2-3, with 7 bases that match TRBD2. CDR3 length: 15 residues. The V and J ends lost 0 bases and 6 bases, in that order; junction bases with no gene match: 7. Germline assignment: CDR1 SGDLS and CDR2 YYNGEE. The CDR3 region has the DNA TGTGCCAGCAGCGTAGGTCAGCGGGGTTCGGATACGCAGTATTTT. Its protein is CASSVGQRGSDTQYF.

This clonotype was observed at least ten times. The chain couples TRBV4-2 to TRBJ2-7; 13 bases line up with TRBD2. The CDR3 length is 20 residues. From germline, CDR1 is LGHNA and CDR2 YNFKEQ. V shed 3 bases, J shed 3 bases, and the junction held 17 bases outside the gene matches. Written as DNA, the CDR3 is TGTGCCAGCAGCCATATATCGACTAGCGGGAGGAACTCGGATATCTACGAGCAGTACTTC. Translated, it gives CASSHISTSGRNSDIYEQYF.

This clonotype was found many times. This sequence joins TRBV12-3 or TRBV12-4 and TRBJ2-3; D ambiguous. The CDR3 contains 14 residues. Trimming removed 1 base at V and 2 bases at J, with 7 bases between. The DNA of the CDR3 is TGTGCCAGCAGTTTAGAAGGTCCCACAGATACGCAGTATTTT. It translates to CASSLEGPTDTQYF.

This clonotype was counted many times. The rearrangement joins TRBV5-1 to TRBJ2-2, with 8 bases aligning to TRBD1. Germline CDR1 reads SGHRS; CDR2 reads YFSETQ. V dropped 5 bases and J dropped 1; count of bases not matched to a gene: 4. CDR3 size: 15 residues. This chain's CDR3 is CASRAGTGNTGELFF. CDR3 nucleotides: TGCGCCAGCAGGGCCGGGACAGGGAACACCGGGGAGCTGTTTTTT.

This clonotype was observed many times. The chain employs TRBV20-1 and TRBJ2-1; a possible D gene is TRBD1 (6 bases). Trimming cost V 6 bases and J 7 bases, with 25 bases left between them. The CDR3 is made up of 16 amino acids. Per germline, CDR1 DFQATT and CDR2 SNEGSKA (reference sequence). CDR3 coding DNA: TGCAGTGCCGGAGGATTTGTGGGGGCTATAAATAATGAGCAGTTCTTC. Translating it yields CSAGGFVGAINNEQFF.

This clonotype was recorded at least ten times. The CDR3 DNA is TGTGCCAGCAGTCGTCCGGACAAACCCTACGAGCAGTACTTC. It specifies CASSRPDKPYEQYF. V is TRBV27 and J is TRBJ2-7; tentative D call: TRBD1 (5 bases). CDR1 MNHEY and CDR2 SMNVEV come from the germline V gene (reference sequence). CDR3 length equals 14 residues. Trimming cost V 5 bases and J 2 bases, with 13 bases left between them.

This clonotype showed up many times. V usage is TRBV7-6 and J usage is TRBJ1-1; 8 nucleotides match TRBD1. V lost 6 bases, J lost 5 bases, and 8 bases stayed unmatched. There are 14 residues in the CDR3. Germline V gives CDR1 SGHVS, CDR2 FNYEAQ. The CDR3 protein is CASSIQGVETEAFF. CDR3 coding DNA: TGTGCCAGCAGTATACAGGGGGTAGAAACTGAAGCTTTCTTT.

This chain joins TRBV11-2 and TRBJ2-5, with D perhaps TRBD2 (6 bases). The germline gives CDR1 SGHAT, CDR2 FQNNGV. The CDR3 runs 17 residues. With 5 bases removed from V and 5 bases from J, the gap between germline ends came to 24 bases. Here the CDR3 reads CASSQGYRRDARETQYF. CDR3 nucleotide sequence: TGTGCCAGCAGCCAAGGTTATCGGCGGGACGCACGGGAGACCCAGTACTTC.

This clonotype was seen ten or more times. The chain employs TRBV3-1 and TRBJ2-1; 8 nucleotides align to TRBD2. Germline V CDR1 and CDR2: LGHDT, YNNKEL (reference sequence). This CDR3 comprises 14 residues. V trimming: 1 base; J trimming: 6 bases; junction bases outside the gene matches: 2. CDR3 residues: CASSQAGGTNEQFF. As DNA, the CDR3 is TGTGCCAGCAGCCAAGCGGGAGGGACCAATGAGCAGTTCTTC.

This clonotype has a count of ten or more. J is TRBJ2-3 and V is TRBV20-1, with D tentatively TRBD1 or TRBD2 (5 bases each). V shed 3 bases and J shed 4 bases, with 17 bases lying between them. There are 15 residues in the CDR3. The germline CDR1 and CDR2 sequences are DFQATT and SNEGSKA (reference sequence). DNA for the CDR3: TGCAGTGCTAGTAAAGTGGGCCGGGGCGCAGATACGCAGTATTTT. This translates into CSASKVGRGADTQYF.

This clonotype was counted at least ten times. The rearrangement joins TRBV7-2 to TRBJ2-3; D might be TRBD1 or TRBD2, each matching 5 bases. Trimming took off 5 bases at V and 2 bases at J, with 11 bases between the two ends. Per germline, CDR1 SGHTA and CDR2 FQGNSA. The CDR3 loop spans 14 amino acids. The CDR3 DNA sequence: TGTGCCAGCAGCCTTTCCGGGGCCACAGATACGCAGTATTTT. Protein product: CASSLSGATDTQYF.

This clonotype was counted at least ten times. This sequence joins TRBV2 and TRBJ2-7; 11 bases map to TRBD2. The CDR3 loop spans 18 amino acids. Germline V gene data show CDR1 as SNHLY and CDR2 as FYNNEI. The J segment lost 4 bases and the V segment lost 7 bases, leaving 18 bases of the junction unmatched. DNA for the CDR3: TGTGCCAGCAAAGGCGGGACTAGCGGCACCGCTGCCCCATACGAGCAGTACTTC. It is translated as CASKGGTSGTAAPYEQYF.

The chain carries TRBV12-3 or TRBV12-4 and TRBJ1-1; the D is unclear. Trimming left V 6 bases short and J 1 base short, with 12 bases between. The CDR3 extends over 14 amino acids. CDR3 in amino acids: CASSRTGRNTEAFF. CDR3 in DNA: TGTGCCAGCAGCCGGACGGGAAGGAACACTGAAGCTTTCTTT.

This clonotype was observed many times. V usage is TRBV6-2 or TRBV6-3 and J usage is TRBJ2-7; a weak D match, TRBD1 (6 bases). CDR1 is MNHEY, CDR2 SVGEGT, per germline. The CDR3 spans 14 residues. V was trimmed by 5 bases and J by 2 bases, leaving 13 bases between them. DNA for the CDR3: TGTGCCAGCAGTAAAGGACAGATCGCCTACGAGCAGTACTTC. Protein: CASSKGQIAYEQYF.

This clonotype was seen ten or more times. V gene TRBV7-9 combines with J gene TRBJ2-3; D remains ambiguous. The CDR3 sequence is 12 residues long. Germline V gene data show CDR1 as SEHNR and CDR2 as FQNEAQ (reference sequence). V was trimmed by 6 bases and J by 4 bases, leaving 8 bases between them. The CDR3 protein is CASSGIPDTQYF. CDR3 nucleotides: TGTGCCAGCAGTGGGATACCAGATACGCAGTATTTT.

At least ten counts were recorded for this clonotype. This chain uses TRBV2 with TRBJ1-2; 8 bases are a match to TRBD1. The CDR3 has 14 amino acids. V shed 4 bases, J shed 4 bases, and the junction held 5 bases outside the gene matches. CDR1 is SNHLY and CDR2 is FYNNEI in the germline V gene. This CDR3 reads CASSAQQGGYGYTF. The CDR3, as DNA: TGTGCCAGCAGTGCTCAACAGGGGGGCTATGGCTACACCTTC.

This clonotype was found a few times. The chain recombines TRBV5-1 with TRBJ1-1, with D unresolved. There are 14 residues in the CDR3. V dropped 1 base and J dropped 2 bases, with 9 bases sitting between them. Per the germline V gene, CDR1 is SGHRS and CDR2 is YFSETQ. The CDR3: CASSLISQNTEAFF. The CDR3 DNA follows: TGCGCCAGCAGCTTGATCTCACAAAACACTGAAGCTTTCTTT.

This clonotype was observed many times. The CDR3 spells CASSARTGKMNTQYF. The CDR3 nucleotides read TGTGCCAGCAGCGCTCGGACAGGGAAAATGAATACGCAGTATTTT. This chain uses TRBV7-9 with TRBJ2-3, with TRBD1 matching over 8 bases. The CDR3 runs 15 residues. The V gene's germline CDR1 is SEHNR and CDR2 FQNEAQ (reference sequence). J gave up 7 bases and V 5 bases, and 11 bases lay outside the gene matches.